This T cell receptor beta chain was found in a study of cytomegalovirus exposure and HLA in healthy donors (dated by TCRdb to about 2017). With regard to the full study: An earlier analysis of roughly 610 of the donors reported about 280 Gb of sequence data and 95 million to 130 million unique TCR beta sequences obtained from about 200 million T cells. Approximately 300 gigabases of sequencing data and around 85 million unique TCR sequences made up an early release that covered approximately 650 HLA-typed donors. Of the 350 to 450 genotyped donors, roughly 80% fell in the genetic ancestry cluster associated with self-reported Caucasian donors. The study aimed to test whether signatures of past pathogen exposure could be identified by cataloging public T cell receptors. The study profiled the T cell repertoires of hundreds of subjects by immunosequencing and related them to cytomegalovirus serostatus. In addition to the first cohort of approximately 670 subjects, a separate validation cohort of over 90 different subjects was used. The study combined high-throughput TCR immunosequencing, statistical association of individual TCRs with disease status, and machine learning to predict cytomegalovirus infection status. In a later analysis, previously published TCR beta repertoires from hundreds of donors were re-analyzed and high-resolution HLA genotyping was added so that TCR occurrence patterns could be studied. The later analysis used no new phenotypic data to find candidate immune exposures, relying instead on TCR beta sequences and their occurrence across donors. An earlier analysis of about 620 of the donors applied high-throughput TCR beta sequencing to assess whether each TCR beta V gene segment acted as functional or pseudogenic. Donor age, sex, ethnicity and CMV serostatus were collected together with the repertoire data. In a later genetic analysis, genome-wide SNP genotypes for about three fifths of the 666 donors were used, and that subset was treated as a discovery cohort. Every repertoire in the discovery cohort had been generated on one and the same sequencing platform. Both class I and class II loci were covered by HLA typing, at four-digit resolution. Typing coverage differed by locus: A, B, C, DRB1 and DQB1 were typed in roughly 620-630 donors, DQA1 in about 550, DPA1 in around 580, and DPB1 in around 490. Roughly 5 DR-DQ haplotypes were handled as single units for association and clustering, since linkage in the cohort was strong. On average, about 240,000 unique TCR beta nucleotide sequences were sequenced per donor among 350 to 400 genotyped donors of the cohort, with roughly 19% of those sequences being non-productive. Overall study outcomes, separate from this receptor: Three of the identified cytomegalovirus-associated TCR beta chains were confirmed in vitro to be specific for cytomegalovirus antigens. In a later genetic analysis, fewer N-insertions in productive TCRs were reported among donors in an Asian-associated ancestry cluster than the approximately 670-donor mean. A later analysis found that HLA-associated TCR beta chains were more clonally expanded and had lower generation probabilities than equally common non-associated chains. Fewer than 20 rarely observed V segments, including chromosome 9 orphons, were excluded from the earlier analysis of about 500 of the donors because counts were too low. A later analysis associated about 18,000 TCR beta sequences with specific HLA alleles at a false discovery rate of 0.05. Correlated functional status among segregating V segments might be attributable to linkage disequilibrium, but an unknown experimental factor could not be ruled out. In a later genetic analysis, a missense DCLRE1C variant was associated with V-gene and J-gene trimming of TCR beta chains, and the association was replicated in an independent cohort. CMV serostatus was the only immune exposure information available for the cohort. Some IMGT-functional V segments, including TRBV6-2 and TRBV6-3, could not be told apart with the 87-base-pair reads, so those segments were excluded. A later analysis found that most CMV-associated TCR beta chains appeared HLA-restricted, with HLA associations seemingly driven largely by CMV exposure. An earlier analysis of around 540 of the donors showed that most TCR beta V segments appeared in productive rearrangements either about 90% or about 30% of the time, which broadly matched IMGT annotations. A further reported finding was that TCR beta sequences accurately predicted the HLA-A and HLA-B alleles for most subjects in the first cohort. Strong co-occurrence of HLA alleles, especially DR and DQ, made assigning TCR associations to individual alleles difficult. Across donors, most TCR sequences were observed very rarely, whereas some public TCRs were present in many individuals. In a later analysis, the rate of TCR association differed among HLA loci, with DRB1 alleles having the most associated TCRs and HLA-C alleles having the fewest. Only TCR beta chains were sequenced in this cohort, and the absence of alpha or paired-chain data limited detectable features. A later analysis reported that several top co-occurrence clusters appeared linked to parvovirus B19, influenza, CMV and Epstein-Barr virus. Cytomegalovirus status was reported to be diagnosed by the classifier with high specificity and sensitivity in both the original and validation cohorts. According to the authors, the approach could potentially be generalized to other disease states and immunological phenotypes. A cluster of highly shared sequence variants was judged likely to be a technical artifact of the sequencing pipeline. The study gave a list of under 200 TCR beta chains associated with cytomegalovirus. Because HLA typing was unavailable for some donors at each locus, only the typed subset was used in association tests. Presence/absence analyses assumed roughly uniform sequencing depth across donors, an assumption that may not hold.

About this clone itself: Its antigen target is currently unknown. Base qualities were left out, and no much larger clone turns up one base away.

The cohort was made up of several hundred healthy bone marrow donors. At the time of sampling, every cohort member was nominally healthy, though immune exposures that went unrecorded were likely present. The donor was CMV seropositive and belonged to the group of 250 to 350 seropositive cohort members. Every donor gave a peripheral blood sample, and the peripheral blood mononuclear cells from that sample were used for TCR beta sequencing. The Qiagen DNeasy Blood Extraction Kit was used to extract genomic DNA from the blood cell samples. Trimming removed 6 bases from V and 2 bases from J; the gene matches leave 3 bases unexplained. CDR1 and CDR2 are read off the germline V gene as MNHEY and SVGAGI. The CDR3 runs 13 residues from the cysteine to the phenylalanine. Just the 39-base CDR3 DNA is kept, in frame starting at base 1. The method behind the library was the immunoSEQ multiplex PCR assay. A mixture of 60 forward primers for TCR Vbeta segments and 13 reverse primers for TCR Jbeta segments was used in the multiplex PCR. The CDR3 region of rearranged TCR beta genes was amplified from genomic DNA with a multiplex PCR assay. The amplified TCR beta libraries were sequenced on the Illumina HiSeq System as 87-base-pair reads. The authors' pipeline ran thus. Across the 600 to 700 repertoires, a later analysis counted 80 million or so unique TCR beta chains, 9 million to 14 million of which were shared by at least two donors. Raw reads were error-corrected and collapsed into unique sequences with a nearest-neighbor algorithm that merged closely related sequences to remove PCR and sequencing errors. Alignment of CDR3 sequences to IMGT reference sequences was used to assign V, D and J gene segments. For a sequence to be retained, at least a six-nucleotide match to both a V gene segment and a J gene segment was required. Rearrangements were called productive when the CDR3 lacked stop codons and stayed in frame with V and J; all others were non-productive. CDR3 was defined by IMGT convention, running from the second conserved V-encoded cysteine to the conserved J-encoded phenylalanine. The earlier analysis of 500 to 600 of the donors excluded sequences that lacked an unambiguous match to a single V gene segment. In an earlier analysis of about 590 of the donors, a V segment was called functional when productive rearrangements were above 56.7%, and segregating when the standard deviation between donors exceeded 5%. To diagnose cytomegalovirus status from the catalog of TCR beta chain sequences, a statistical classification framework was built. In a later analysis, TCR nucleotide sequences were compared against IMGT/GENE-DB human TR gene sequences so that V and J genes could be assigned. In a later analysis, CDR3 sequences and most-parsimonious VDJ recombination scenarios were assigned using the TCRdist pipeline. A later analysis defined each TCR beta chain by its CDR3 amino acid sequence plus V-gene family, and excluded reads lacking a unique V-gene family. A later analysis removed 450 to 600 highly shared, low-generation-probability nucleotide sequences to deal with suspected cross-contamination and a sequencing artifact. In a later analysis, a clonal expansion index for each public chain was calculated from normalized within-repertoire ranks of inferred template counts. In a later analysis, generation probabilities were computed with a VDJ recombination model fitted to out-of-frame rearrangements, and the resulting probabilities were checked against IGoR. A later analysis scored TCR-TCR, TCR-HLA and TCR-CMV co-occurrence with hypergeometric tests, applying a repertoire-size bias correction to TCR pairs. A later analysis estimated false discovery rates by permuting HLA or CMV assignments 20 times. A later analysis grouped co-occurring TCRs with DBSCAN, adding TCRdist sequence similarity when clustering within HLA-allele-positive subsets. For co-occurrence clustering, repertoires with fewer than 30,000 or more than 120,000 public chains were excluded, along with about five repertoires with anomalous nucleotide sharing. TCRdb stores this immuneACCESS table with in-frame sequences only. Part of the clones is absent; in the studies checked, under half of the shortfall reflects unresolved V genes, and no reason is known for the rest. The V and J calls and clone size come from that table; D and trimming were worked out from the DNA. A total of over 100,000 clones appear in this sample, more than 65% of them only once. The top ten clonotypes cover 3.5% to 5% of the sample.

The sample consisted of PBMCs. The V and J genes are TRBV6-5 and TRBJ1-2; 7 bases in between match TRBD1. The TCR was taken from a male donor in good health and CMV-seropositive. The nucleotide sequence is given as TGTGCCAGCAGAAAGACAGGGAACTATGGCTACACCTTC. Its translation reads: CASRKTGNYGYTF.